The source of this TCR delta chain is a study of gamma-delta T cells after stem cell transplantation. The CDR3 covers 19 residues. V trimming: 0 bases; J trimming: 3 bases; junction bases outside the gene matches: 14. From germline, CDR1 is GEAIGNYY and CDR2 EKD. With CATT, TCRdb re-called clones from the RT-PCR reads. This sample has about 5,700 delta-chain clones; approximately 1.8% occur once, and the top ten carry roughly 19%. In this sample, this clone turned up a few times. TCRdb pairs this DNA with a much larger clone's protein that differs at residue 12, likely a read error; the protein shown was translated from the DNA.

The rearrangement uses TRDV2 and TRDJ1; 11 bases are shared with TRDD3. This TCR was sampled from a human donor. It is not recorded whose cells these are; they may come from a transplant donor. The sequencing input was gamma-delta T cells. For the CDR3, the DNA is TGTGCCTGTGACACCGTGCCCGTACTGGGGGATATGGAGGCCGATAAACTCATCTTT. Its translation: CACDTVPVLGDMEADKLIF.